This is a list of T cell receptor beta chains from one sample in a study of blood T cells in healthy people across ages. TCRdb re-called the 5' RACE reads with MiXCR, one entry per CDR3 protein. The table lists 1.5 million to 2 million distinct CDR3 sequences, about two fifths of them singletons. The sample taken for sequencing was blood. These receptors all come from a human donor in good health. CDR3s include the opening cysteine and the closing phenylalanine or tryptophan. Each record gives: V gene, J gene, CDR3 protein.

TRBV7-2,TRBJ2-7,CASSRRGTPGGEQYF
TRBV20-1,TRBJ2-1,CSAGGANRGYNEQFF
TRBV20-1,TRBJ1-4,CSARTVDGEKLFF
TRBV7-6,TRBJ2-3,CASSLASLPTDTQYF
TRBV20-1,TRBJ1-2,CSATWRGDRPNYGYIF
TRBV5-1,TRBJ2-3,CASSFGGAASTDTQYF
TRBV5-1,TRBJ2-5,CASSSGGTRQETQYF
TRBV20-1,TRBJ2-5,CSASGRLAGEETQYF
TRBV5-1,TRBJ2-1,CASSSYRGSSYNEQFF
TRBV20-1,TRBJ2-5,CSARDLRQETQYF
TRBV4-1,TRBJ2-1,CASAMRGPDGEQFF
TRBV7-2,TRBJ2-6,CASSFRVGANVLTF
TRBV6-1,TRBJ1-4,CASSEALGYGEKLFF
TRBV4-3,TRBJ2-5,CASSQEGGVGLGQETQYF
TRBV6-6,TRBJ1-2,CASSYDDRMIANYGFTF
TRBV4-1,TRBJ2-4,CASSQERRGYNEQYF
TRBV10-2,TRBJ1-6,CASGYDENSPLHF
TRBV7-2,TRBJ1-2,CASSVRQGASYGYTF
TRBV12-3/TRBV12-4,TRBJ1-2,CVSSLRGVDGYTF
TRBV29-1,TRBJ2-5,CSVEGFGGQWETQYF
TRBV7-2,TRBJ2-1,CASSQVDREPSSQFF
TRBV4-2,TRBJ1-5,CASSQGWAGNQPQHF
TRBV11-2,TRBJ2-3,CASSLGSGGTTQYF
TRBV7-8,TRBJ1-4,CASSFQGMANEKLFF
TRBV7-8,TRBJ2-6,CASSKRGPGANVLTF
TRBV10-3,TRBJ2-3,CATLRRDTQYF
TRBV7-2,TRBJ2-3,CASSLMGQDTQYF
TRBV20-1,TRBJ1-1,CSARDPRTMNTEAFF
TRBV2,TRBJ2-6,CTSRGGANSGANVLTF
TRBV7-8,TRBJ2-5,CASSLARASPGETQYF
TRBV9,TRBJ2-1,CASSVEASEQFF
TRBV20-1,TRBJ2-7,CSASGVSSYEQYF
TRBV4-2,TRBJ2-1,CASSHGGPLDSYNEQFF
TRBV30,TRBJ1-5,CAADWTGGNQPQHF